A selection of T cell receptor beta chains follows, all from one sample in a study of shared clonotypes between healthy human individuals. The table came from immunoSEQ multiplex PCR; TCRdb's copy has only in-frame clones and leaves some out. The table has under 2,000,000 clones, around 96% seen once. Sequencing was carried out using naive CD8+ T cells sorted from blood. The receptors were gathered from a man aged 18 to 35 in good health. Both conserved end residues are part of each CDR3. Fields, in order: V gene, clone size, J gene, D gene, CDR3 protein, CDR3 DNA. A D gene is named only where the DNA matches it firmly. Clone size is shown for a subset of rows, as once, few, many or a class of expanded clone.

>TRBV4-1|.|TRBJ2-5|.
CASSHIGYGLETQYF
TGCGCCAGCAGCCATATTGGATATGGTCTTGAGACCCAGTACTTC
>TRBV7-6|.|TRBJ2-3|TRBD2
CASSLAAGSGADTQYF
TGTGCCAGCAGCTTGGCAGCGGGGTCGGGCGCAGATACGCAGTATTTT
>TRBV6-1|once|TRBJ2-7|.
CASSAGGETDYEQYF
TGTGCCAGCAGTGCAGGGGGGGAGACGGACTACGAGCAGTACTTC
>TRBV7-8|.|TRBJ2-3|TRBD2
CASSSSESGGAPRTDTQYF
TGTGCCAGCAGCTCCTCGGAGAGCGGGGGGGCCCCTCGCACAGATACGCAGTATTTT
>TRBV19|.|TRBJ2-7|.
CASSSRGSAYEQYF
TGTGCCAGTAGTAGTCGCGGGTCGGCCTACGAGCAGTACTTC
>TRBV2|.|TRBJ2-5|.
CASIIGGEETQYF
TGTGCCAGCATCATAGGGGGGGAGGAGACCCAGTACTTC
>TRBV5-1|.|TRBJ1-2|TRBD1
CASSLGSLDRAPDYTF
TGCGCCAGCAGCCTCGGAAGCCTGGACAGGGCTCCTGACTACACCTTC
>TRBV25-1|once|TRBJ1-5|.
CASSDGDSNQPQHF
TGTGCCAGCAGTGATGGGGATAGCAATCAGCCCCAGCATTTT
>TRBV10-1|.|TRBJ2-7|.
CASSPDMGNEQYF
TGCGCCAGCAGTCCCGATATGGGTAACGAGCAGTACTTC
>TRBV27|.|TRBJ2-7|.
CASSLTDSYEQYF
TGTGCCAGCAGTTTGACGGACTCCTACGAGCAGTACTTC
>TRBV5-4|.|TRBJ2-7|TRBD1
CASSPKTSGTGSHEQYF
TGTGCCAGCAGCCCCAAGACTTCCGGGACAGGGTCCCACGAGCAGTACTTC
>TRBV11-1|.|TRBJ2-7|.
CASSFGQGIDEQYF
TGTGCCAGCAGCTTTGGGCAGGGAATCGACGAGCAGTACTTC
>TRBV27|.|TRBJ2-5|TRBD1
CASSLIIPGTGHQETQYF
TGTGCCAGCAGTTTAATAATCCCCGGGACAGGGCACCAAGAGACCCAGTACTTC
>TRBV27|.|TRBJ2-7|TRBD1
CASRQGPYEQYF
TGTGCCAGCAGACAGGGGCCCTACGAGCAGTACTTC
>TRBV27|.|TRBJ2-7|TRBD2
CASSLGPGLANEQYF
TGTGCCAGCAGTTTAGGACCGGGACTAGCGAACGAGCAGTACTTC
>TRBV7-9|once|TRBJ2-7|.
CASSLATGSFDEQYF
TGTGCCAGCAGCTTAGCCACGGGGAGCTTCGACGAGCAGTACTTC
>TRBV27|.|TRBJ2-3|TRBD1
CASRPGTGVDTQYF
TGTGCCAGCAGACCCGGGACAGGGGTAGATACGCAGTATTTT
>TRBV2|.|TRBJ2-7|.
CASSRTGTLDYEQYF
TGTGCCAGCAGTCGTACCGGGACCTTGGACTACGAGCAGTACTTC
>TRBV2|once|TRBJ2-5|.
CASSGRRGETQYF
TGTGCCAGCAGTGGGCGGAGAGGGGAGACCCAGTACTTC
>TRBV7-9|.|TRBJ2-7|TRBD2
CASSPSSGGPSYEQYF
TGTGCCAGCAGCCCCTCTAGCGGGGGCCCCTCCTACGAGCAGTACTTC